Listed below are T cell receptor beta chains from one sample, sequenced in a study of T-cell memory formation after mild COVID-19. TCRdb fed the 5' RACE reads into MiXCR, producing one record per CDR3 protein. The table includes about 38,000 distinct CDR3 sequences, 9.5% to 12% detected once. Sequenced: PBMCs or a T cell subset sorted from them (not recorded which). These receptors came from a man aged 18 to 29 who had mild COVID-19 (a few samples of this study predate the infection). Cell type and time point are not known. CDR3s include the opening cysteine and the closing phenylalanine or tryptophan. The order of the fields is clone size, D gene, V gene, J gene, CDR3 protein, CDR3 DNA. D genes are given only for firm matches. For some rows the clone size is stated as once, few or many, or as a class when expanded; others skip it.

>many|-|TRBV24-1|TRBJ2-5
CATSERRDQETQYF
TGTGCCACCAGTGAAAGAAGAGACCAAGAGACCCAGTACTTC
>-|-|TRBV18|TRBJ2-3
CASSPRVDADTQYF
TGTGCCAGCTCACCACGCGTCGACGCAGATACGCAGTATTTT
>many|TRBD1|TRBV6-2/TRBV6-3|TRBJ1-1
CASSPRTGPSQGEAFF
TGTGCCAGCAGTCCCCGGACAGGGCCAAGTCAGGGTGAAGCTTTCTTT
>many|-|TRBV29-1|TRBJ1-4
CSVRAGAENEKLFF
TGCAGCGTACGGGCGGGGGCAGAAAATGAAAAACTGTTTTTT
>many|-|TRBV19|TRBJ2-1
CASSMSSSYNEQFF
TGTGCCAGTAGTATGTCTAGCTCCTACAATGAGCAGTTCTTC
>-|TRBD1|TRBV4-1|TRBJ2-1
CASSQGDSLNEQFF
TGCGCCAGCAGCCAAGGGGACAGCCTCAATGAGCAGTTCTTC
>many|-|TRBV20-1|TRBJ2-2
CSLLGGNTGELFF
TGCAGTCTCTTGGGAGGGAACACCGGGGAGCTGTTTTTT
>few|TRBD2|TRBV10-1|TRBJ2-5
CASSLGTSGGQETQYF
TGCGCCAGCAGCCTCGGGACTAGCGGGGGGCAAGAGACCCAGTACTTC
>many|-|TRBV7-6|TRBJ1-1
CASSHGQTLNTEAFF
TGTGCCAGCAGCCACGGACAGACCCTCAACACTGAAGCTTTCTTT
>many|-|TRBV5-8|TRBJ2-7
CASSPGGQVAQQYF
TGTGCCAGCAGCCCCGGGGGACAAGTGGCGCAGCAGTACTTC
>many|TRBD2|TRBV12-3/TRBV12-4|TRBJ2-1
CASSRLAGGNEQFF
TGTGCCAGCAGCAGACTAGCGGGGGGGAATGAGCAGTTCTTC
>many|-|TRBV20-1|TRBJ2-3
CSARDTSGGTDTQYF
TGCAGTGCTAGAGATACTAGTGGAGGCACAGATACGCAGTATTTT
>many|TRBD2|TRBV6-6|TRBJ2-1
CASSYVAGGNEQFF
TGTGCCAGCAGTTATGTTGCGGGGGGGAATGAGCAGTTCTTC
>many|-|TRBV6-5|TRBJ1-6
CASSTTQRGTSPLHF
TGTGCCAGCTCCACAACGCAACGGGGAACATCACCCCTCCACTTT
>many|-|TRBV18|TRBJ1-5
CASSPYKDQPQHF
TGTGCCAGCTCACCCTATAAAGATCAGCCCCAGCATTTT
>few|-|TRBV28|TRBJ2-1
CASSLSSFSEQFF
TGTGCCAGCAGCCTCTCTAGCTTTTCTGAGCAGTTCTTC
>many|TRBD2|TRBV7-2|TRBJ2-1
CASSLDRGGQGEQFF
TGTGCCAGCAGCTTAGACCGGGGGGGTCAGGGTGAGCAGTTCTTC
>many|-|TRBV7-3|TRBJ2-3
CASSLRRQRNPWGGTDTQYF
TGTGCCAGCAGCTTAAGAAGGCAGCGGAATCCTTGGGGGGGCACAGATACGCAGTATTTT
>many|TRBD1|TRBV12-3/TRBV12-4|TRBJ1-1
CASAGGYTEAFF
TGTGCCAGCGCAGGGGGCTACACTGAAGCTTTCTTT
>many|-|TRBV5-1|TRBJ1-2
CASSLDGESYGYTF
TGCGCCAGCAGCTTGGATGGCGAATCTTATGGCTACACCTTC
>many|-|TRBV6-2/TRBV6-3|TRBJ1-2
CASSYTRRANYGYTF
TGTGCCAGCAGTTACACCAGGAGAGCTAACTATGGCTACACCTTC
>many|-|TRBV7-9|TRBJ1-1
CASSGQKNTEAFF
TGTGCCAGCAGCGGACAGAAGAACACTGAAGCTTTCTTT
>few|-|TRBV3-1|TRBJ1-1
CASSQGRATEAFF
TGTGCCAGCAGCCAAGGTAGGGCCACTGAAGCTTTCTTT
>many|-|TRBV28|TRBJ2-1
CASSLYGGRYNEQFF
TGTGCCAGCAGTTTATACGGGGGCCGATACAATGAGCAGTTCTTC
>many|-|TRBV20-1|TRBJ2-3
CSASPSESDTQYF
TGCAGTGCTTCCCCTTCAGAGTCAGATACGCAGTATTTT
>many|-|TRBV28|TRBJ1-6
CATQGYNSPLHF
TGTGCCACGCAGGGGTACAATTCACCCCTCCACTTT
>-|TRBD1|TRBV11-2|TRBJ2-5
CASSPGTGVQETQYF
TGTGCCAGCAGCCCCGGGACAGGGGTACAAGAGACCCAGTACTTC
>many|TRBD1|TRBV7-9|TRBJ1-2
CASRPGQGESYGYTF
TGTGCCAGCAGACCCGGACAGGGAGAATCCTATGGCTACACCTTC
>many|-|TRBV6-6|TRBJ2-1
CASSSKDEQFF
TGTGCCAGCAGCTCCAAAGATGAGCAGTTCTTC
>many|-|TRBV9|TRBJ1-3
CASSVELRGSGNTIYF
TGTGCCAGCAGCGTAGAGTTACGGGGATCCGGAAACACCATATATTTT
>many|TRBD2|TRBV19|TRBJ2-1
CASSPTSGDFNEQFF
TGTGCCAGTAGTCCGACTAGCGGGGACTTCAATGAGCAGTTCTTC
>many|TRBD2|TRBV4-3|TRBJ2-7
CASSQGLAGEQYF
TGCGCCAGCAGCCAGGGACTAGCGGGGGAGCAGTACTTC
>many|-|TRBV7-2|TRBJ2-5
CASSLGGSQETQYF
TGTGCCAGCAGCTTAGGAGGAAGCCAAGAGACCCAGTACTTC
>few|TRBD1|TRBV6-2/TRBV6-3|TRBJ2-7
CASSRQGAGEQYF
TGTGCCAGCTCAAGACAGGGGGCGGGCGAGCAGTACTTC
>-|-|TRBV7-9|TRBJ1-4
CASSRDTGEKLFF
TGTGCCAGCAGCCGGGACACGGGGGAAAAACTGTTTTTT
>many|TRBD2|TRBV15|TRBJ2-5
CATSRGDSGGETQYF
TGTGCCACCAGCAGAGGGGATAGCGGGGGAGAGACCCAGTACTTC
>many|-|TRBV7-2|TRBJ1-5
CASSFAVSNQPQHF
TGTGCCAGCAGCTTTGCAGTGAGCAATCAGCCCCAGCATTTT
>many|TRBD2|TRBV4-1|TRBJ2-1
CASSRGAGGHEQFF
TGCGCCAGCAGCCGAGGAGCGGGGGGGCATGAGCAGTTCTTC
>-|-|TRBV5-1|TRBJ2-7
CASSFRQLTDEQYF
TGCGCCAGCAGCTTTAGACAGCTCACGGACGAGCAGTACTTC
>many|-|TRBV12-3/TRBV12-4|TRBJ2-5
CASSLMDPALGTQYF
TGTGCCAGCAGTTTAATGGACCCTGCTCTTGGGACCCAGTACTTC
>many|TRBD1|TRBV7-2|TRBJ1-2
CASRAQGGFGGYTF
TGTGCCAGCAGGGCCCAGGGGGGCTTCGGTGGCTACACCTTC
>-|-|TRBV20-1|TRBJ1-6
CSAKWTSDNSPLHF
TGCAGTGCTAAGTGGACATCGGATAATTCACCCCTCCACTTT
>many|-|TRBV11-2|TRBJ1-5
CASSLDRVQPQHF
TGTGCCAGCAGCTTAGATCGGGTTCAGCCCCAGCATTTT
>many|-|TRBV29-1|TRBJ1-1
CTGLRNTEAFF
TGTACAGGTCTGAGGAACACTGAAGCTTTCTTT
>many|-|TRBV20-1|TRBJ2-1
CSAVLDSYYNEQFF
TGCAGTGCTGTCCTGGACAGCTACTACAATGAGCAGTTCTTC
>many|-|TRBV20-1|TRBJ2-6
CSAASGANVLTF
TGCAGTGCTGCCTCTGGGGCCAACGTCCTGACTTTC
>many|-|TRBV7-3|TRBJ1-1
CASSLYSHTEAFF
TGTGCCAGCAGCTTATACAGCCACACTGAAGCTTTCTTT
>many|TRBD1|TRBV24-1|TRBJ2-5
CATSGTGGSETQYF
TGTGCCACCTCCGGGACAGGGGGTTCGGAGACCCAGTACTTC